The 21 T cell receptor beta chains presented below share a single source sample, sequenced in a study of T cell responses to AZD1222 COVID-19 vaccine. Using immunoSEQ multiplex PCR, the repertoire was profiled, and TCRdb retains in-frame clones only, with some absent. Of fewer than 120,000 clones in the sample, roughly 90% were seen once. Source: peripheral blood, taken 28 days after the second AZD1222 dose. The receptors stem from an adult who received the AZD1222 COVID-19 vaccine.

The V and J genes are TRBV19 and TRBJ1-6; 7 nucleotides match TRBD1. Germline V gene sequence: CDR1 LNHDA, CDR2 SQIVND (reference sequence). The CDR3 runs 14 residues. The V segment lost 4 bases and the J segment 9 bases; nucleotides outside the gene matches: 6. In DNA, the CDR3 is TGTGCCAGTAGTACCCGGGACAGTGTTTCACCCCTCCACTTT. Protein: CASSTRDSVSPLHF.

This clone was seen more than once but under ten times. The CDR3 coding sequence is TGCGCCAGCAGCTTGGAAGTGTGGGTCAACCCCTCTTTGGGCTACACCTTC. This sequence encodes CASSLEVWVNPSLGYTF. This sequence joins TRBV5-1 and TRBJ1-2, with D unclear. The ends were cut back, 0 bases at V and 8 bases at J, with 23 bases in the middle. CDR1 and CDR2 from the germline V gene are SGHRS and YFSETQ. CDR3 length equals 17 residues.

This chain uses TRBV9 with TRBJ2-1; 11 bases line up with TRBD2. V lost 0 bases and J lost 9; bases outside the gene matches: 5. CDR3 size: 15 residues. Germline V gene sequence: CDR1 SGDLS, CDR2 YYNGEE. DNA of the CDR3: TGTGCCAGCAGCGTAGCTAGCGGGGGGATGTTTGAGCAGTTCTTC. Translating gives CASSVASGGMFEQFF.

This rearrangement joins TRBV28 to TRBJ2-7; 10 bases map to TRBD2. The CDR3 runs to 15 residues. Germline V lookup: CDR1 MDHEN, CDR2 SYDVKM. The V and J ends lost 3 bases and 3 bases, in that order; junction bases with no gene match: 5. CDR3 nucleotides: TGTGCCAGCAGTTTCAGGCTAGCGGGAGACTACGAGCAGTACTTC. It codes for CASSFRLAGDYEQYF.

The rearrangement uses TRBV10-1 and TRBJ2-1; TRBD2 aligns across 9 bases. V lost 2 bases to trimming and J lost 9 bases; unmatched junction nucleotides: 8. CDR1 and CDR2 (germline): WNHNN, SYGVQD (reference sequence). CDR3 length: 15 residues. The CDR3 is CASSERSSGKIEQFF. CDR3 DNA sequence: TGCGCCAGCAGTGAGAGGTCTAGCGGGAAGATTGAGCAGTTCTTC.

V is TRBV4-2 and J is TRBJ1-5, with 12 positions matching TRBD1. The germline gives CDR1 LGHNA, CDR2 YNFKEQ. Trimming cost V 5 bases and J 6 bases; bases outside gene matches: 11. The CDR3 sequence is 17 residues long. Here the CDR3 DNA reads TGTGCCAGCAGCGACGCAAAGGGACAGGGGGCGAGTCAGCCCCAGCATTTT. It encodes CASSDAKGQGASQPQHF.

The rearrangement joins TRBV30 to TRBJ1-1; the D gene is possibly TRBD1 (5 bases). This CDR3 has 13 amino acids. The V gene lost 2 bases and the J gene lost 0 bases, with 7 bases spanning the gap. The V gene's germline CDR1 is GTSNPN and CDR2 SVGIG (reference sequence). In DNA form, the CDR3 reads TGTGCCTGGAGTCAACAGGTGAACACTGAAGCTTTCTTT. The encoded protein is CAWSQQVNTEAFF.

The chain has TRBV5-4 and TRBJ2-7, with no clear D. The germline V and J ends were trimmed by 1 base and 3 bases, with 8 bases remaining between them. The germline gives CDR1 SGHNT, CDR2 YYREEE (reference sequence). There are 13 residues in the CDR3. The CDR3 is CASSLMGYYEQYF. CDR3 nucleotide sequence: TGTGCCAGCAGCTTGATGGGCTACTACGAGCAGTACTTC.

The rearrangement uses TRBV27 and TRBJ1-5; D gene unclear. This CDR3 spans 15 amino acids. Germline V gene data show CDR1 as MNHEY and CDR2 as SMNVEV (reference sequence). Trimming removed 0 bases at V and 6 bases at J, with 12 bases between. CDR3 sequence (DNA): TGTGCCAGCAGTTTATCGGCCAAGGCGATTCAGCCCCAGCATTTT. Its translation is CASSLSAKAIQPQHF.

The chain recombines TRBV19 with TRBJ2-7; 8 bases align to TRBD1. Germline assignment: CDR1 LNHDA and CDR2 SQIVND (reference sequence). V gave up 5 bases and J gave up 2 bases; unmatched junction bases: 8. The CDR3 has 15 residues. The DNA of the CDR3 is TGTGCCAGTAGTCCAACAGGGGGACTGACCTACGAGCAGTACTTC. Encoded protein: CASSPTGGLTYEQYF.

CDR3: CASSLRQGGYGYTF. CDR3 DNA sequence: TGTGCCAGCTCCCTCCGCCAGGGCGGCTATGGCTACACCTTC. The rearrangement uses TRBV27 and TRBJ1-2; tentatively, D is TRBD1 (5 bases). The CDR3 is made up of 14 amino acids. Trimming stripped 8 bases from V and 4 bases from J, with 17 bases between. Germline-derived CDR1 and CDR2 are MNHEY and SMNVEV (reference sequence).

The J gene is TRBJ1-2, the V gene TRBV10-1, with 9 bases identical to TRBD1. From germline, CDR1 is WNHNN and CDR2 SYGVQD (reference sequence). CDR3 length equals 13 residues. The V segment lost 8 bases and the J segment 4 bases; nucleotides outside the gene matches: 5. The CDR3 sequence is CASSGTGTYGYTF. The CDR3 coding sequence is TGCGCCAGCTCCGGGACAGGGACCTATGGCTACACCTTC.

CDR3 region: CASSNIGTEDSPLHF. The CDR3 DNA is TGTGCCAGTAGTAACATCGGGACAGAGGATTCACCCCTCCACTTT. V and J are TRBV19 and TRBJ1-6; 7 bases align to TRBD1. In germline, CDR1 is LNHDA, CDR2 SQIVND (reference sequence). V was clipped by 4 bases and J by 8 bases; unmatched bases: 8. The CDR3 runs to 15 residues.

The V and J genes are TRBV6-5 and TRBJ2-2; D uncertain. Between the trimmed V and J ends, which lost 4 bases and 4 bases, there was a span of 7 bases. The CDR3 covers 13 residues. Germline CDR1 and CDR2: MNHEY and SVGAGI. The chain's CDR3 is CASSSGTTGELFF. The CDR3 nucleotides read TGTGCCAGCAGTTCCGGTACCACCGGGGAGCTGTTTTTT.

This sequence joins TRBV2 and TRBJ1-1, with TRBD1 identical over 8 bases. CDR3 length: 17 residues. Germline CDR1 SNHLY, CDR2 FYNNEI. The junction had 21 bases not matched to a gene; V was cut back by 7 bases and J by 8 bases. The CDR3 reads CASKGHQGARGTGEAFF. The CDR3 DNA follows: TGTGCCAGCAAAGGTCATCAGGGGGCAAGAGGCACAGGCGAAGCTTTCTTT.

This chain links TRBV6-5 with TRBJ1-2; possible D gene TRBD1, 6 bases. Germline lookup yields CDR1 MNHEY and CDR2 SVGAGI. The CDR3 spans 14 residues. With 7 bases removed from V and 8 bases from J, the gap between germline ends came to 20 bases. The CDR3: CASTLQGLARGYTF. For the CDR3, the DNA is TGTGCCAGCACCTTACAGGGCCTTGCTCGAGGCTACACCTTC.

The rearrangement links TRBV11-3 to TRBJ2-7, with no clear D. V was clipped by 1 base and J by 5 bases, with 12 bases between them. Germline V lookup: CDR1 SGHNT, CDR2 YENEEA. The CDR3 runs to 14 residues. CDR3 in amino acids: CASSLGAIPHEQYF. The DNA for the CDR3 is TGTGCCAGCAGCTTAGGGGCTATACCGCACGAGCAGTACTTC. Full variable domain (outside the CDR3, taken from reference TRBV11-3 and TRBJ2-7): EAGVVQSPRYKIIEKKQPVAFWCNPISGHNTLYWYLQNLGQGPELLIRYENEEAVDDSQLPKDRFSAERLKGVDSTLKIQPAELGDSAVYLCASSLGAIPHEQYFGPGTRLTVT.

This chain links TRBV2 with TRBJ1-2, with D possibly matching TRBD1 (5 bases). This CDR3 has 11 residues. Germline lookup yields CDR1 SNHLY and CDR2 FYNNEI. The CDR3 region is CLLQGSYGYTF. The CDR3 DNA follows: TGTCTCCTCCAGGGAAGTTATGGCTACACCTTC.

This chain connects TRBV6-5 to TRBJ1-2; 7 nucleotides agree with TRBD1. J was trimmed by 8 bases and V by 11 bases; bases with no gene match: 8. CDR3 length: 11 amino acids. Germline lookup yields CDR1 MNHEY and CDR2 SVGAGI. The CDR3: CASGQGGGYTF. The CDR3, as DNA: TGTGCCTCCGGGCAGGGGGGAGGCTACACCTTC.

The chain joins TRBV19 to TRBJ1-1, with D tentatively TRBD1 (5 bases). CDR1 and CDR2 (germline): LNHDA, SQIVND (reference sequence). Between the trimmed V and J ends, which lost 3 bases and 4 bases, there was a span of 9 bases. The CDR3 runs to 13 residues. CDR3 amino acids: CASSIGGATEAFF. The CDR3 DNA follows: TGTGCCAGTAGTATTGGGGGAGCCACTGAAGCTTTCTTT.

This clone was detected a few times. V usage is TRBV5-4 and J usage is TRBJ2-7; D uncertain. Germline V gene data show CDR1 as SGHNT and CDR2 as YYREEE (reference sequence). V shed 3 bases and J shed 6 bases, with 19 bases lying between them. This CDR3 spans 15 amino acids. The CDR3 DNA follows: TGTGCCAGCAGCTGGGCGGCCCAAAGAGGCCTCGAGCAGTACTTC. Translating gives CASSWAAQRGLEQYF. Using reference TRBV5-4 and TRBJ2-7 for the parts outside the CDR3, the full variable domain is ETGVTQSPTHLIKTRGQQVTLRCSSQSGHNTVSWYQQALGQGPQFIFQYYREEENGRGNFPPRFSGLQFPNYSSELNVNALELDDSALYLCASSWAAQRGLEQYFGPGTRLTVT.